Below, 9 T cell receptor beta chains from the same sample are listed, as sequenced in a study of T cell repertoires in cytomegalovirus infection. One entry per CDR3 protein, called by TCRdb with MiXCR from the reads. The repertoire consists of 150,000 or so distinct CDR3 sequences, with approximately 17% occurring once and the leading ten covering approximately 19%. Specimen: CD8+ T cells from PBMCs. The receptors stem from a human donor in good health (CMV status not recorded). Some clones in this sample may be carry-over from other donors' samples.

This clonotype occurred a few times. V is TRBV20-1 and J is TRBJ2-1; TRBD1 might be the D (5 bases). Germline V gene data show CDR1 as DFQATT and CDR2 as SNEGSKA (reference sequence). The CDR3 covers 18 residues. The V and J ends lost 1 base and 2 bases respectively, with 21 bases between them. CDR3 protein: CSARVLFGTGRTYNEQFF. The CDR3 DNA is TGCAGTGCTAGAGTGCTTTTTGGTACAGGTCGTACCTACAATGAGCAGTTCTTC.

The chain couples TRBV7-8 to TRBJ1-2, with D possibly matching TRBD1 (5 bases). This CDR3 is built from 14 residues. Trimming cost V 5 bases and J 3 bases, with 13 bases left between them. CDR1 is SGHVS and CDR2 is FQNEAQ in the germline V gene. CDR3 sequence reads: CASSAAEGHYGYTF. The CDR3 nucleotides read TGTGCCAGCAGCGCCGCGGAGGGACACTATGGCTACACCTTC.

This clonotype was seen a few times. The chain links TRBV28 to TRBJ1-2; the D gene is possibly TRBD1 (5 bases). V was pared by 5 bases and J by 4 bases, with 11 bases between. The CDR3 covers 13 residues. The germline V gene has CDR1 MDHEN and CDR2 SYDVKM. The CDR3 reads CASSPQGSYGYTF. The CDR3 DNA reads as TGTGCCAGCAGTCCCCAGGGATCCTATGGCTACACCTTC.

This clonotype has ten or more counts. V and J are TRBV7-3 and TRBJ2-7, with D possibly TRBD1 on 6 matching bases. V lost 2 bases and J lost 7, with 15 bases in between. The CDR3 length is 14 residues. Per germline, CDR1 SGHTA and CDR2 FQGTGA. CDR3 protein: CASSLGGGKEEQYF. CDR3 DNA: TGTGCCAGCAGCTTAGGTGGGGGCAAGGAGGAGCAGTACTTC.

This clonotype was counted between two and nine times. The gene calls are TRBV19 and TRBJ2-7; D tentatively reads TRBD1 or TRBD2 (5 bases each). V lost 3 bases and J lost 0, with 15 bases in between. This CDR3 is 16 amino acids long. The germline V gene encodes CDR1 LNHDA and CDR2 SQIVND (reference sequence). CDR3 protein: CASSIDGGSGSYEQYF. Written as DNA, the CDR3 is TGTGCCAGTAGTATTGATGGGGGATCTGGCTCCTACGAGCAGTACTTC.

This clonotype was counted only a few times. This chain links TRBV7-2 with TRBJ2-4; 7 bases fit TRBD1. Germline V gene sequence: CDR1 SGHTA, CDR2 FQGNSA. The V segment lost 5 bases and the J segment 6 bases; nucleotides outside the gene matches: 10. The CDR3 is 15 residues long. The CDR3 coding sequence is TGTGCCAGCAGCACCCACCGGGACAGTGGAAACATTCAGTACTTC. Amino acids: CASSTHRDSGNIQYF. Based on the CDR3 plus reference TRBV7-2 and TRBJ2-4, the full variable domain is GAGVSQSPSNKVTEKGKDVELRCDPISGHTALYWYRQSLGQGLEFLIYFQGNSAPDKSGLPSDRFSAERTGGSVSTLTIQRTQQEDSAVYLCASSTHRDSGNIQYFGAGTRLSVL.

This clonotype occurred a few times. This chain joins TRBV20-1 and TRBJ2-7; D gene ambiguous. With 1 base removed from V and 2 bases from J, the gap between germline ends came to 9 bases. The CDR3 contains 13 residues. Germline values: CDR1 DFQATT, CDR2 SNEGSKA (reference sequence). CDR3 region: CSARVGTTYEQYF. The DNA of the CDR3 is TGCAGTGCTAGAGTGGGCACCACCTACGAGCAGTACTTC.

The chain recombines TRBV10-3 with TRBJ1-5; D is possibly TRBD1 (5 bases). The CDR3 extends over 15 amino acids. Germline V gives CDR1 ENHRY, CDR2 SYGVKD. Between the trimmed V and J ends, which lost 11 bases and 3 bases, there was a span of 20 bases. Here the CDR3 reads CAARGADFNNQPQHF. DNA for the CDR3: TGTGCCGCAAGAGGGGCCGACTTTAACAATCAGCCCCAGCATTTT.

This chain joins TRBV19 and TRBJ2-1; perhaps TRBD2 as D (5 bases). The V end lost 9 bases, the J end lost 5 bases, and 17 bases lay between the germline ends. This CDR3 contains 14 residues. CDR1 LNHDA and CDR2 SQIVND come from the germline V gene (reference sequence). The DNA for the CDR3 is TGTGCCAGGGGAAAGGTCACGGGGAACAATGAGCAGTTCTTC. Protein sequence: CARGKVTGNNEQFF.